Each of the 18 T cell receptor beta chains below was sequenced from the same sample in a study of blood T cell repertoires in COVID-19. Clones were sequenced by immunoSEQ multiplex PCR, and TCRdb holds only the in-frame ones, with some missing. The table shows more than 55,000 clones, with 70% to 90% occurring only once. Sequencing was performed on peripheral blood. These receptor sequences come from a woman in her 70s with acute or convalescent COVID-19.

The V and J genes are TRBV5-8 and TRBJ1-1, with D unresolved. CDR1 and CDR2 (germline): SGHTS, YDEGEE. The CDR3 sequence is 14 residues long. V shed 1 base and J shed 2 bases, with 9 bases lying between them. CDR3 nucleotides: TGTGCCAGCAGCTTGTACTCAAAAAACACTGAAGCTTTCTTT. Its translation is CASSLYSKNTEAFF. The entire variable domain, with the rest obtained from reference TRBV5-8 and TRBJ1-1, is as follows: EAGVTQSPTHLIKTRGQQATLRCSPISGHTSVYWYQQALGLGLQFLLWYDEGEERNRGNFPPRFSGRQFPNYSSELNVNALELEDSALYLCASSLYSKNTEAFFGQGTRLTVV.

A few counts support this clone. The V gene is TRBV3-1 (or the pseudogene TRBV3-2), the J gene TRBJ2-3; 12 bases are shared with TRBD1. Germline CDR1 reads LGHDT; CDR2 reads YNNKEL (reference sequence). J gave up 5 bases and V 0 bases, and 9 bases lay outside the gene matches. The CDR3 is made up of 18 amino acids. The chain's CDR3 is CASSQDLGTGGSRDTQYF. Here the CDR3 DNA reads TGTGCCAGCAGCCAAGATCTGGGGACAGGGGGCTCTAGAGATACGCAGTATTTT.

The chain has TRBV12-3 or TRBV12-4 and TRBJ1-2; no definite D call. V lost 4 bases and J lost 0, with 6 bases in between. The CDR3 is 13 amino acids. The CDR3 here is CASSSDSNYGYTF. In nucleotides, the CDR3 is TGTGCCAGCAGTTCCGACTCTAACTATGGCTACACCTTC.

The chain carries TRBV30 and TRBJ1-2, with D perhaps matching TRBD1 (5 bases). Trimming removed 3 bases at V and 6 bases at J, with 8 bases between. Germline values: CDR1 GTSNPN, CDR2 SVGIG (reference sequence). The CDR3 runs 11 residues. The CDR3 reads CAWSWGDGYTF. In DNA form, the CDR3 reads TGTGCCTGGAGCTGGGGGGATGGCTACACCTTC.

V usage is TRBV13 and J usage is TRBJ1-1; TRBD1 is a possible D gene (5 bases). Germline-derived CDR1 and CDR2 are PRHDT and FYEKMQ (reference sequence). V lost 5 bases and J lost 6, with 13 bases in between. This CDR3 is built from 13 residues. CDR3 nucleotides: TGTGCCAGCAGCCAACGAAAGGGGCCTGAAGCTTTCTTT. Protein product: CASSQRKGPEAFF.

This chain links TRBV7-9 with TRBJ1-1; possible D gene TRBD1, 6 bases. Looked up from germline, CDR1 is SEHNR and CDR2 is FQNEAQ (reference sequence). V shed 5 bases and J shed 1 base, with 11 bases lying between them. This CDR3 comprises 14 residues. CDR3 region: CASSLLQGNTEAFF. Here the CDR3 DNA reads TGTGCCAGCAGCCTCTTACAGGGGAACACTGAAGCTTTCTTT.

The chain employs TRBV28 and TRBJ2-3, with 8 bases lining up with TRBD1. Looked up from germline, CDR1 is MDHEN and CDR2 is SYDVKM. This CDR3 has 15 residues. The trim removed 5 bases at V and 0 bases at J, leaving 4 bases unmatched. CDR3 bases: TGTGCCAGCAGTGAGGACAGGGAGAGCACAGATACGCAGTATTTT. It encodes CASSEDRESTDTQYF.

The chain recombines TRBV6-5 with TRBJ2-1, with a possible D match to TRBD1 (5 bases). Germline V gene sequence: CDR1 MNHEY, CDR2 SVGAGI. Trimming left V 5 bases short and J 10 bases short, with 15 bases between. This CDR3 has 13 amino acids. The CDR3 region is CASSRTLGLEQFF. As DNA, the CDR3 is TGTGCCAGCAGTAGAACATTGGGGCTCGAGCAGTTCTTC.

The chain couples TRBV7-9 to TRBJ2-3; a weak D match, TRBD1 (5 bases). The CDR3 is made up of 15 amino acids. V lost 3 bases and J lost 3, with 13 bases in between. The germline V gene has CDR1 SEHNR and CDR2 FQNEAQ (reference sequence). The CDR3 reads CASSLDNVKTDTQYF. The CDR3 DNA follows: TGTGCCAGCAGCTTGGACAATGTGAAAACAGATACGCAGTATTTT. Together with reference TRBV7-9 and TRBJ2-3, the CDR3 gives the full variable domain: DTGVSQNPRHKITKRGQNVTFRCDPISEHNRLYWYRQTLGQGPEFLTYFQNEAQLEKSRLLSDRFSAERPKGSFSTLEIQRTEQGDSAMYLCASSLDNVKTDTQYFGPGTRLTVL.

In DNA form, the CDR3 reads TGTGCCAGCAGTTACTCAAGCAGGGAGGATGGCTACACCTTC. Its translation is CASSYSSREDGYTF. This chain connects TRBV6-6 to TRBJ1-2, with D perhaps TRBD1 (5 bases). From germline, CDR1 is MNHNY and CDR2 SVGAGI (reference sequence). V lost 0 bases, J lost 6 bases, and 11 bases lay in between. This CDR3 spans 14 amino acids.

This clone was counted once. The rearrangement joins TRBV5-1 to TRBJ1-2, with 8 bases matching TRBD1. The CDR3 length is 12 residues. V shed 5 bases and J 8 bases; nucleotides not matched to a gene: 5. The germline V gene has CDR1 SGHRS and CDR2 YFSETQ. The CDR3 nucleotides are TGCGCCAGCAGGAGGGGACAGGAAGGCTACACCTTC. It is translated as CASRRGQEGYTF.

The genes are TRBV2 and TRBJ1-5, with 9 bases matching TRBD1. The CDR3 is 14 residues long. Looked up from germline, CDR1 is SNHLY and CDR2 is FYNNEI. Trimming cost V 7 bases and J 3 bases; bases outside gene matches: 4. The DNA of the CDR3 is TGTGCCAGCACCGACAGGGGGGACAATCAGCCCCAGCATTTT. Translating it yields CASTDRGDNQPQHF.

This clone occurred once. This chain joins TRBV7-6 and TRBJ2-7, with TRBD1 matching over 8 bases. Per germline, CDR1 SGHVS and CDR2 FNYEAQ. The CDR3 sequence is 15 residues long. J gave up 2 bases and V 1 base, and 4 bases lay outside the gene matches. CDR3 sequence: CASSLGTGITYEQYF. The CDR3 DNA is TGTGCCAGCAGCTTAGGGACAGGGATAACCTACGAGCAGTACTTC.

CDR3 residues: CASSLAGGFSYNEQFF. CDR3 in DNA: TGTGCCAGCAGCTTAGCCGGCGGCTTCTCCTACAATGAGCAGTTCTTC. The chain has TRBV7-2 and TRBJ2-1, with D unresolved. V lost 0 bases and J 0 bases, leaving 9 bases between the germline ends. In germline, CDR1 is SGHTA, CDR2 FQGNSA. The CDR3 runs to 16 residues.

The genes are TRBV5-1 and TRBJ2-7; D gene unclear. This CDR3 region has 12 residues. Germline values: CDR1 SGHRS, CDR2 YFSETQ. V was pared by 2 bases and J by 4 bases, with 7 bases between. The DNA for the CDR3 is TGCGCCAGCAGCTTTGGCATATACGAGCAGTACTTC. Its protein is CASSFGIYEQYF. The variable domain in full, with the rest retrieved from reference TRBV5-1 and TRBJ2-7, is KAGVTQTPRYLIKTRGQQVTLSCSPISGHRSVSWYQQTPGQGLQFLFEYFSETQRNKGNFPGRFSGRQFSNSRSEMNVSTLELGDSALYLCASSFGIYEQYFGPGTRLTVT.

This sequence joins TRBV28 and TRBJ1-6, with D perhaps matching TRBD1 (5 bases). This CDR3 contains 14 residues. Germline-derived CDR1 and CDR2 are MDHEN and SYDVKM. The ends were cut back, 3 bases at V and 5 bases at J, with 8 bases in the middle. CDR3 DNA sequence: TGTGCCAGCAGTTTCGAGACAGATAATTCACCCCTCCACTTT. Protein sequence: CASSFETDNSPLHF.

The chain links TRBV30 to TRBJ2-2; D uncertain. The CDR3 extends over 11 amino acids. CDR1 GTSNPN and CDR2 SVGIG come from the germline V gene (reference sequence). The V end was cut by 7 bases, the J end by 9 bases, with 12 bases between. This CDR3 is CAYGVPRELFF. CDR3 sequence (DNA): TGTGCCTATGGAGTCCCCAGGGAGCTGTTTTTT.

The J gene is TRBJ2-7, the V gene TRBV6-1; the D gene is possibly TRBD1 (6 bases). The V end was cut by 4 bases, the J end by 6 bases, with 16 bases between. This CDR3 is built from 14 residues. Per germline, CDR1 MNHNS and CDR2 SASEGT. CDR3 residues: CASSVVGGMVEQYF. The CDR3 coding sequence is TGTGCCAGCAGTGTCGTAGGGGGAATGGTCGAGCAGTACTTC.